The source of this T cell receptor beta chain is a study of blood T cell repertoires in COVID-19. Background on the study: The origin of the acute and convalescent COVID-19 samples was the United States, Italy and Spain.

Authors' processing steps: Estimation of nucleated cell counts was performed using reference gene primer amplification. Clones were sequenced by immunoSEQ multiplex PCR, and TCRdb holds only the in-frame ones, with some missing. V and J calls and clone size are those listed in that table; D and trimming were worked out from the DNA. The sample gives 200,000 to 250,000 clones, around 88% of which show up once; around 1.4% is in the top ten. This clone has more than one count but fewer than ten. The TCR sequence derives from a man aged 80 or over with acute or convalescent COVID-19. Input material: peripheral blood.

CDR3 sequence: CASSLVRSGSGMGEQYF. In nucleotides, the CDR3 is TGTGCCAGCAGCTTAGTTCGTTCGGGCAGCGGGATGGGGGAGCAGTACTTC. The genes are TRBV11-2 and TRBJ2-7, with 7 nucleotides matching TRBD2. Germline assignment: CDR1 SGHAT and CDR2 FQNNGV. The V and J ends lost 1 base and 7 bases, in that order; junction bases with no gene match: 16. CDR3 length equals 17 residues. Based on the CDR3 plus reference TRBV11-2 and TRBJ2-7, the full variable domain is EAGVAQSPRYKIIEKRQSVAFWCNPISGHATLYWYQQILGQGPKLLIQFQNNGVVDDSQLPKDRFSAERLKGVDSTLKIQPAKLEDSAVYLCASSLVRSGSGMGEQYFGPGTRLTVT.